This T cell receptor beta chain was profiled in a study of cytomegalovirus exposure and HLA in healthy donors. The PCR used 60 Vbeta and 13 Jbeta primers. Here immunoSEQ multiplex PCR was the method, and the copy in TCRdb shows in-frame clones only, minus some. Of some 83,000 clones listed, roughly 75% were seen once; the top ten hold 4% to 5%. CDR3 length equals 17 residues. V is TRBV21-1 and J is TRBJ1-1. TRBV21-1 is deemed a pseudogene. Sequencing was done on a sample of PBMCs. The TCR was taken from a man in his 60s in good health and CMV-seronegative. The CDR3 loop is CASSRGQGRGWNTEAFF. Written as DNA, the CDR3 is TGTGCCAGCAGCCGCGGGCAGGGGAGGGGGTGGAACACTGAAGCTTTCTTT.